The sequence of this T cell receptor (beta chain) was determined in a study of vaccination and CD4 T cells after COVID-19. Specified treatment: approximately 9-day PBMC culture with coronavirus spike peptide pools or control peptides (ViraFEST assay). The unexposed donor gave CD4+ T cells before the COVID-19 pandemic (2011-2018). Oncomine TCR Beta short-read sequencing was applied to DNA from cultured CD4+ T cells. Genomic DNA was isolated from CD4+ T cells that had been cultured. Via MiXCR, TCRdb re-called the PCR reads, giving one row per CDR3 protein. The repertoire holds just over 7,500 distinct CDR3 sequences, with roughly 29% as singletons. This clonotype is medium-sized. No antigen is known for it. The CDR3 is made up of 11 amino acids. The V gene's germline CDR1 is DFQATT and CDR2 SNEGSKA (reference sequence). Trimming stripped 7 bases from V and 1 base from J, with 7 bases between.

The TCR originated in a human donor in good health. The chain recombines TRBV20-1 with TRBJ1-2, with no clear D. Sequencing used CD4+ T cells from blood, cultured in vitro. The CDR3 DNA reads as TGCAGTGTTAGGCGTAACTATGGCTACACCTTC. This codes for CSVRRNYGYTF.